The 28 T cell receptor beta chains given below trace back to one sample, sequenced in a study of CD8 T cells in Susac syndrome. Reverse transcription of 0.5 to 1 ug RNA was performed with random hexamers. In TCRdb, the immunoSEQ multiplex PCR reads were re-called with MiXCR into one record per CDR3 protein. The sample has more than 100,000 distinct CDR3 sequences, 90% to 95% seen once. Sequenced material: CD4+ T cells from PBMCs. All receptors come from a human donor in good health.

The chain recombines TRBV3-1 with TRBJ1-4; D unresolved. The CDR3 totals 14 residues. V lost 5 bases and J lost 4, with 11 bases in between. Germline V gives CDR1 LGHDT, CDR2 YNNKEL (reference sequence). CDR3 protein: CASSGNSLNEKLFF. CDR3 sequence (DNA): TGTGCCAGCAGCGGAAACAGTCTTAATGAAAAACTGTTTTTT. Using reference TRBV3-1 and TRBJ1-4 for the parts outside the CDR3, the full variable domain is DTAVSQTPKYLVTQMGNDKSIKCEQNLGHDTMYWYKQDSKKFLKIMFSYNNKELIINETVPNRFSPKSPDKAHLNLHINSLELGDSAVYFCASSGNSLNEKLFFGSGTQLSVL.

A single count supports this clonotype. At one end the junction does not follow the germline gene, possibly because of a read error. This chain joins TRBV3-1 and TRBJ1-2; the D is unclear. In germline, CDR1 is LGHDT, CDR2 YNNKEL (reference sequence). The CDR3 has 12 amino acids. This CDR3 reads CASTQANYGYTF. The CDR3 nucleotides are TGTGCCAGCACCCAAGCTAACTATGGCTACACCTTC.

V and J are TRBV2 and TRBJ2-3; TRBD2 might be the D (6 bases). Germline-derived CDR1 and CDR2 are SNHLY and FYNNEI. Trimming shortened V by 4 bases and J by 4 bases, and 15 bases separated the two germline ends. The CDR3 is 15 amino acids. The CDR3 nucleotides are TGTGCCAGCAGTGCAGGAGGGCCGGTGTCAGATACGCAGTATTTT. Translating gives CASSAGGPVSDTQYF. The variable domain in full, completed from reference TRBV2 and TRBJ2-3, reads EPEVTQTPSHQVTQMGQEVILRCVPISNHLYFYWYRQILGQKVEFLVSFYNNEISEKSEIFDDQFSVERPDGSNFTLKIRSTKLEDSAMYFCASSAGGPVSDTQYFGPGTRLTVL.

The chain combines TRBV5-1 with TRBJ2-1; 9 bases align to TRBD1. The V gene end was trimmed by 6 bases and the J gene end by 7 bases; junction bases not matched to a gene: 11. Looked up from germline, CDR1 is SGHRS and CDR2 is YFSETQ. The CDR3 runs 15 residues. The CDR3: CASISGTGPWNEQFF. CDR3 bases: TGCGCCAGCATCTCCGGGACAGGGCCCTGGAATGAGCAGTTCTTC.

This clonotype was counted a single time. This chain connects TRBV30 to TRBJ2-1; D ambiguous. CDR1 is GTSNPN, CDR2 SVGIG, per germline (reference sequence). The CDR3 is 15 amino acids. The V gene lost 0 bases and the J gene lost 3 bases, with 12 bases spanning the gap. The CDR3, as DNA: TGTGCCTGGAGTGTACTCGACCGCGACTACAATGAGCAGTTCTTC. Protein: CAWSVLDRDYNEQFF.

The V and J genes are TRBV6-5 and TRBJ1-2, with D perhaps TRBD1 (5 bases). V was cut by 3 bases and J by 8 bases, with 13 bases left in between. The germline CDR1 and CDR2 sequences are MNHEY and SVGAGI. The length of the CDR3 is 13 residues. CDR3 bases: TGTGCCAGCAGTTATGGGGGGTTCGGGGGCTACACCTTC. Translating gives CASSYGGFGGYTF.

The rearrangement links TRBV3-1 to TRBJ2-6; possible D gene TRBD2, 6 bases. This CDR3 is built from 15 residues. In germline, CDR1 is LGHDT, CDR2 YNNKEL (reference sequence). V dropped 4 bases and J dropped 3 bases, with 10 bases sitting between them. Here the CDR3 reads CASSPGGRGANVLTF. In nucleotides, the CDR3 is TGTGCCAGCAGCCCCGGGGGACGTGGGGCCAACGTCCTGACTTTC.

This clonotype showed up just a few times. The chain combines TRBV29-1 with TRBJ2-7, with D uncertain. V lost 3 bases, J lost 7 bases, and 10 bases lay in between. CDR3 length: 11 residues. In germline, CDR1 is SQVTM, CDR2 ANQGSEA. In nucleotides, the CDR3 is TGCAGCGTTGAGGACCCCGGGGAGCAGTACTTC. It encodes CSVEDPGEQYF.

V and J are TRBV7-2 and TRBJ2-1; D unresolved. The CDR3 contains 16 residues. Deletions cut 1 base from V and 4 bases from J, with 14 bases between. Germline values: CDR1 SGHTA, CDR2 FQGNSA. DNA of the CDR3: TGTGCCAGCAGCTTAGGTTCGGCTAGTGAGTACAATGAGCAGTTCTTC. Amino acids: CASSLGSASEYNEQFF.

This clonotype was counted only a few times. V gene TRBV6-5 combines with J gene TRBJ2-7, with TRBD2 identical over 7 bases. CDR1 is MNHEY and CDR2 is SVGAGI in the germline V gene. The CDR3 runs to 13 residues. J lost 2 bases, V lost 6 bases, and 4 bases had no gene match. The CDR3, as DNA: TGTGCCAGCAGACCGGGAGGCACCTACGAGCAGTACTTC. Its translation: CASRPGGTYEQYF.

J is TRBJ2-3 and V is TRBV11-1; D might be TRBD1 (5 bases). V was shortened by 2 bases and J by 0 bases, with 9 bases between the two germline ends. This CDR3 has 15 residues. Per the germline V gene, CDR1 is SGHAT and CDR2 is FQDESV (reference sequence). The CDR3 nucleotides are TGTGCCAGCAGCTTAATGCAGGGAAGCACAGATACGCAGTATTTT. This encodes CASSLMQGSTDTQYF.

DNA of the CDR3: TGCAGCGCTTTCCGACTAGCGGGAGCCACCGGGGAGCTGTTTTTT. Encoded protein: CSAFRLAGATGELFF. The chain recombines TRBV29-1 with TRBJ2-2; 12 bases map to TRBD2. Germline CDR1 is SQVTM and CDR2 is ANQGSEA. The CDR3 consists of 15 residues. The V and J ends lost 7 bases and 4 bases, in that order; junction bases with no gene match: 7.

This clonotype was seen a single time. The chain joins TRBV29-1 to TRBJ1-1; the match to TRBD1 covers 8 bases. The germline V gene has CDR1 SQVTM and CDR2 ANQGSEA. This CDR3 has 16 amino acids. The V gene end was trimmed by 5 bases and the J gene end by 0 bases; junction bases not matched to a gene: 11. CDR3: CSVRQGAAAMNTEAFF. CDR3 DNA sequence: TGCAGCGTTCGGCAGGGGGCAGCCGCAATGAACACTGAAGCTTTCTTT.

The chain couples TRBV6-5 to TRBJ2-1; the D is unclear. Trimming shortened V by 6 bases and J by 6 bases, and 15 bases separated the two germline ends. The CDR3 consists of 14 residues. Germline V CDR1 and CDR2: MNHEY, SVGAGI. The CDR3 nucleotides read TGTGCCAGCAGCCCGAAGGACCCGAGCAATGAGCAGTTCTTC. It translates to CASSPKDPSNEQFF.

The rearrangement uses TRBV11-2 and TRBJ2-5; TRBD2 might be the D (7 bases). This CDR3 contains 15 residues. The germline V gene encodes CDR1 SGHAT and CDR2 FQNNGV. V was clipped by 2 bases and J by 2 bases, with 12 bases between them. The CDR3 here is CASSLLGGGQETQYF. The DNA for the CDR3 is TGTGCCAGCAGCTTATTAGGGGGGGGGCAAGAGACCCAGTACTTC.

Comment on this clonotype: The junction differs from germline at one of its ends, possibly a read error. V and J are TRBV20-1 and TRBJ1-2; D is ambiguous. The germline CDR1 and CDR2 sequences are DFQATT and SNEGSKA (reference sequence). The CDR3 spans 14 residues. The CDR3 loop is CSAGEVWAPYGYTF. CDR3 DNA: TGCAGTGCTGGAGAGGTGTGGGCTCCTTATGGCTACACCTTC.

CDR3 protein: CASSYSWDFSSTDTQYF. For the CDR3, the DNA is TGTGCCAGCAGTTACTCCTGGGACTTTTCTAGCACAGATACGCAGTATTTT. This chain joins TRBV6-2 or TRBV6-3 and TRBJ2-3, with D maybe TRBD2 (6 bases). CDR1 is MNHEY, CDR2 SVGEGT, per germline. The V end was cut by 0 bases, the J end by 0 bases, with 13 bases between. The CDR3 totals 17 residues.

The V gene is TRBV5-1, the J gene TRBJ2-3; possible D gene TRBD2, 6 bases. Between the trimmed V and J ends, which lost 3 bases and 2 bases, there was a span of 13 bases. The CDR3 totals 15 residues. CDR1 and CDR2 from the germline V gene are SGHRS and YFSETQ. This chain's CDR3 is CASSWRAGDTDTQYF. Here the CDR3 DNA reads TGCGCCAGCAGCTGGAGGGCGGGCGACACAGATACGCAGTATTTT.

The chain joins TRBV18 to TRBJ1-2; 10 bases match TRBD1. The V gene's germline CDR1 is KGHSH and CDR2 LQKENI. CDR3 size: 14 residues. J was trimmed by 2 bases and V by 3 bases; bases with no gene match: 0. The CDR3 region has the DNA TGTGCCAGCTCACCGGGACAGGGGAACTATGGCTACACCTTC. Amino acids: CASSPGQGNYGYTF.

V usage is TRBV18 and J usage is TRBJ2-5, with D unresolved. The CDR3 extends over 11 amino acids. V shed 2 bases and J shed 5 bases, with 3 bases lying between them. In germline, CDR1 is KGHSH, CDR2 LQKENI. The CDR3 DNA follows: TGTGCCAGCTCACCAGACGAGACCCAGTACTTC. Amino acids: CASSPDETQYF.

The genes are TRBV5-1 and TRBJ2-1; the D gene could be TRBD1 or TRBD2 (5 bases each). Trimming pared 3 bases from V and 5 bases from J, leaving 15 bases between. CDR3 length: 15 residues. Germline CDR1 SGHRS, CDR2 YFSETQ. This chain's CDR3 is CASSSRSWGNNEQFF. CDR3 DNA sequence: TGCGCCAGCAGCTCCCGGAGTTGGGGGAACAATGAGCAGTTCTTC.

The rearrangement links TRBV11-2 to TRBJ2-4; the D call may be TRBD1 or TRBD2 (5 bases each). The CDR3 sequence is 14 residues long. The V gene's germline CDR1 is SGHAT and CDR2 FQNNGV. V was clipped by 1 base and J by 7 bases, with 11 bases between them. The CDR3 DNA reads as TGTGCCAGCAGCTTAGGAGGGGACGGGAACATTCAGTACTTC. Translated: CASSLGGDGNIQYF.

The genes are TRBV10-3 and TRBJ2-3; D remains ambiguous. Between the trimmed V and J ends, which lost 2 bases and 2 bases, there was a span of 5 bases. Germline CDR1 and CDR2: ENHRY and SYGVKD. This CDR3 has 13 amino acids. The CDR3 nucleotides are TGTGCCATCAGTGAGGGGTACACAGATACGCAGTATTTT. Its translation: CAISEGYTDTQYF.

The CDR3 region has the DNA TGTGCCAGCAGTGAGACTAGCGGGAATTCCTACGAGCAGTACTTC. This gives the protein CASSETSGNSYEQYF. This chain uses TRBV2 with TRBJ2-7; 11 nucleotides align to TRBD2. This CDR3 contains 15 residues. V shed 3 bases, J shed 1 base, and the junction held 2 bases outside the gene matches. Germline assignment: CDR1 SNHLY and CDR2 FYNNEI.

The chain joins TRBV5-1 to TRBJ2-1; 10 bases align to TRBD2. From germline, CDR1 is SGHRS and CDR2 YFSETQ. The CDR3 has 19 residues. J lost 0 bases, V lost 0 bases, and 9 bases had no gene match. The CDR3 region has the DNA TGCGCCAGCAGCTTGGGGGTAGCGGGAGGCCCGAGCTCCTACAATGAGCAGTTCTTC. Translating it yields CASSLGVAGGPSSYNEQFF.

The chain has TRBV2 and TRBJ1-5; TRBD1 aligns across 8 bases. J lost 2 bases, V lost 10 bases, and 13 bases had no gene match. Germline V lookup: CDR1 SNHLY, CDR2 FYNNEI. The CDR3 sequence is 16 residues long. The CDR3 region has the DNA TGTGCCACCAGACTGGACAGGGCCGTAGGCAATCAGCCCCAGCATTTT. Protein: CATRLDRAVGNQPQHF.

The chain is built from TRBV6-6 and TRBJ1-3; D unclear. Deletions cut 5 bases from V and 0 bases from J, with 14 bases between. Germline V CDR1 and CDR2: MNHNY, SVGAGI (reference sequence). CDR3 length equals 16 residues. The CDR3 nucleotides read TGTGCCAGCAGTCCCTTCGACGGGATCTCTGGAAACACCATATATTTT. It is translated as CASSPFDGISGNTIYF.

This rearrangement joins TRBV30 to TRBJ2-5; 7 nucleotides line up with TRBD1. Germline values: CDR1 GTSNPN, CDR2 SVGIG (reference sequence). V lost 4 bases and J lost 5; bases outside the gene matches: 4. This CDR3 is 12 amino acids long. The CDR3 protein is CAWTAGGETQYF. CDR3 nucleotide sequence: TGTGCCTGGACGGCAGGGGGTGAGACCCAGTACTTC.